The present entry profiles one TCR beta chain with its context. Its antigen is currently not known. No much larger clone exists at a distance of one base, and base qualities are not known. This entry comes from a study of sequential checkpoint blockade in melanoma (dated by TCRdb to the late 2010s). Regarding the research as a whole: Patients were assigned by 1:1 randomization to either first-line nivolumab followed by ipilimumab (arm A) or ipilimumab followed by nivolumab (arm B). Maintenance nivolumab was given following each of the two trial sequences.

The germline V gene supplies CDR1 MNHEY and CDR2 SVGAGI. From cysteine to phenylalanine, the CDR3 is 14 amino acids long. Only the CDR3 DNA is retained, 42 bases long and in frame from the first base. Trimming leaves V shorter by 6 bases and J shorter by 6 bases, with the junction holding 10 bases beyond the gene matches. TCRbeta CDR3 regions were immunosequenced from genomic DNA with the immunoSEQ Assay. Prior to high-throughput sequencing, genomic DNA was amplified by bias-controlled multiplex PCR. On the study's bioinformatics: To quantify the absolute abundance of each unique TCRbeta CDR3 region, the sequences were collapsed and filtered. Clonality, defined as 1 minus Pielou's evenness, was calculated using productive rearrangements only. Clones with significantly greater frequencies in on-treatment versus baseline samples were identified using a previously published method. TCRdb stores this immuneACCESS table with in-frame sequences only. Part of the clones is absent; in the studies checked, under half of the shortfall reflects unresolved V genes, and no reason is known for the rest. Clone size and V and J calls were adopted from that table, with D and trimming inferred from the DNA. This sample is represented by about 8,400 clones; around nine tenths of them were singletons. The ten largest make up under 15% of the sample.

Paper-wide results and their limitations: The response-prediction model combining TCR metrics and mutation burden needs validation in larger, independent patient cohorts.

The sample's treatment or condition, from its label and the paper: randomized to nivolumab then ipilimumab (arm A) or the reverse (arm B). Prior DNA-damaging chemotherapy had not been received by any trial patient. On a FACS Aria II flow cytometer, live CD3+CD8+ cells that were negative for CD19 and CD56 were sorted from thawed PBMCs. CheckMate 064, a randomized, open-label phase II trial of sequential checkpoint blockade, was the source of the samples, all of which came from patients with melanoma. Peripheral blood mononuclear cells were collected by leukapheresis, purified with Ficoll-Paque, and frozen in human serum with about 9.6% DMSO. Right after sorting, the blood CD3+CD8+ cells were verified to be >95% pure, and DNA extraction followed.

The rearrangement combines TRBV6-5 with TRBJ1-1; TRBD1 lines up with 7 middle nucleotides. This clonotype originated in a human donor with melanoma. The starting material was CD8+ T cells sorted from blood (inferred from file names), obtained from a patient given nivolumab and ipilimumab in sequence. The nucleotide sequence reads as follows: TGTGCCAGCAGCCAGGGGGACTGGGGTTCTGAAGCTTTCTTT. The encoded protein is CASSQGDWGSEAFF.